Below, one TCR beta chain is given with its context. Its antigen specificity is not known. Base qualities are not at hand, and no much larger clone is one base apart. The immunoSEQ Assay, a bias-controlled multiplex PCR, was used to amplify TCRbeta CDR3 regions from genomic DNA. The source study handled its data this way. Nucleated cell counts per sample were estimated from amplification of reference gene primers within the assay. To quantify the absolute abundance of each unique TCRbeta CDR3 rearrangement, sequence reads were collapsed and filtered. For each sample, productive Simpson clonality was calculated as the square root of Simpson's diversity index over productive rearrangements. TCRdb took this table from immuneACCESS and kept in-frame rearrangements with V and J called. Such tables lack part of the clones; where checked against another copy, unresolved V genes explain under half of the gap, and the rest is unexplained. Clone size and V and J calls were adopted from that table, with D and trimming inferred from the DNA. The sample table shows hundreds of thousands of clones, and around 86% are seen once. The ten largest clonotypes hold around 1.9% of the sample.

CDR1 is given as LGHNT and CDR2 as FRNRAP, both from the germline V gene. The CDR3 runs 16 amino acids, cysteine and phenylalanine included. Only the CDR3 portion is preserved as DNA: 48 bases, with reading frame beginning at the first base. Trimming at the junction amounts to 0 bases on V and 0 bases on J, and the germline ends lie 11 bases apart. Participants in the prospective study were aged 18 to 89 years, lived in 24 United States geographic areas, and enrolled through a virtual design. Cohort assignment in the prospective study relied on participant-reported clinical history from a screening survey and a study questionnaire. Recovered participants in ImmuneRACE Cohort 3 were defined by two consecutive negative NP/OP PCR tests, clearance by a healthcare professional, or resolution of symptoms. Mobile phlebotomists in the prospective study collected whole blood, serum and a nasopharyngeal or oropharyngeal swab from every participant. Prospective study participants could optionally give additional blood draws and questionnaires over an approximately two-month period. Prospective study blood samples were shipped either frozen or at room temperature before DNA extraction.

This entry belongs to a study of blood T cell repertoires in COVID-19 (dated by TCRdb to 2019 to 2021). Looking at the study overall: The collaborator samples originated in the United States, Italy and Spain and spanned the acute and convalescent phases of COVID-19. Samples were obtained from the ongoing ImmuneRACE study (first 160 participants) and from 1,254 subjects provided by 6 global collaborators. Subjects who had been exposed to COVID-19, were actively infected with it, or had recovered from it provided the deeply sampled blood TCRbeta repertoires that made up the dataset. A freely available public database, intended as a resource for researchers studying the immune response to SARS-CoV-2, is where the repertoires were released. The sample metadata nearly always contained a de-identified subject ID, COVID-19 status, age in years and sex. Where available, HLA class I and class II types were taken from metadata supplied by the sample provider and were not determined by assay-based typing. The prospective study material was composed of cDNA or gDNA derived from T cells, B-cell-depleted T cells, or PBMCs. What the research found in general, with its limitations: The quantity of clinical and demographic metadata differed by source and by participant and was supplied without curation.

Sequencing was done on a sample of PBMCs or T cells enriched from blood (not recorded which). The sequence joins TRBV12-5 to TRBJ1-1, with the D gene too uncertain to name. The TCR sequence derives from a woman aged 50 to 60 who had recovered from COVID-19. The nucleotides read TGTGCTAGTGGTTTGGTACCAAGAGCCATGAACACTGAAGCTTTCTTT. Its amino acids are CASGLVPRAMNTEAFF.